The 19 T cell receptor beta chains below all came from one sample that was sequenced in a study of cytomegalovirus exposure and HLA in healthy donors. The PCR was carried out with 60 Vbeta primers and 13 Jbeta primers. Generated by immunoSEQ multiplex PCR, the TCRdb table keeps only in-frame clones and is missing some. The sample includes 100,000 to 150,000 clones, around 81% of them seen just once. The specimen sequenced was PBMCs. The receptor source for this set is a female donor in good health and CMV-seronegative.

This clone was seen a few times. J is TRBJ2-7 and V is TRBV20-1; a possible D gene is TRBD2 (5 bases). Trimming left V 3 bases short and J 6 bases short, with 9 bases between. CDR3 length: 11 residues. Germline values: CDR1 DFQATT, CDR2 SNEGSKA (reference sequence). CDR3 bases: TGCAGTGCTAGTATAGGGAGCGAGCAGTACTTC. This codes for CSASIGSEQYF.

This chain joins TRBV29-1 and TRBJ2-7; TRBD1 matches 7 bases. CDR1 SQVTM and CDR2 ANQGSEA come from the germline V gene. CDR3 length: 13 residues. J lost 0 bases, V lost 3 bases, and 2 bases had no gene match. CDR3 amino acids: CSVDEGASYEQYF. As DNA, the CDR3 is TGCAGCGTTGATGAGGGGGCCTCCTACGAGCAGTACTTC.

The rearrangement uses TRBV10-3 and TRBJ1-3, with TRBD1 identical over 8 bases. Losses at the gene ends were 6 bases for V and 0 bases for J; bases not matched to a gene: 7. The CDR3 totals 16 residues. Germline V CDR1 and CDR2: ENHRY, SYGVKD. CDR3 DNA: TGTGCCATCAGACCACGACAGGGGTACTCTGGAAACACCATATATTTT. It specifies CAIRPRQGYSGNTIYF.

The CDR3 DNA reads as TGCGCCAGCCAGGGGAACACAGATACGCAGTATTTT. Translating it yields CASQGNTDTQYF. This chain connects TRBV10-2 to TRBJ2-3; weak D call: TRBD1 (6 bases). The V end lost 8 bases, the J end lost 2 bases, and 8 bases lay between the germline ends. The CDR3 is made up of 12 amino acids. Germline V lookup: CDR1 WSHSY, CDR2 SAAADI.

This rearrangement joins TRBV7-3 to TRBJ2-3; 10 bases agree with TRBD2. The trim removed 4 bases at V and 4 bases at J, leaving 5 bases unmatched. This CDR3 contains 15 residues. In germline, CDR1 is SGHTA, CDR2 FQGTGA. The CDR3 loop reads CASSSLAGGSDTQYF. In nucleotides, the CDR3 is TGTGCCAGCAGCTCATTAGCGGGGGGTTCAGATACGCAGTATTTT.

CDR3 protein: CASSRDTNQPQHF. The CDR3 coding sequence is TGTGCCAGCAGCCGGGACACCAATCAGCCCCAGCATTTT. The chain recombines TRBV28 with TRBJ1-5; D is perhaps TRBD1 (6 bases). CDR3 length: 13 residues. Germline CDR1 MDHEN, CDR2 SYDVKM. Trimming pared 6 bases from V and 3 bases from J, leaving 9 bases between.

This rearrangement joins TRBV28 to TRBJ1-3; the D is unclear. The V gene's germline CDR1 is MDHEN and CDR2 SYDVKM. V lost 2 bases and J lost 0, with 8 bases in between. The CDR3 runs to 15 residues. CDR3 protein: CASSLGVSSGNTIYF. CDR3 in DNA: TGTGCCAGCAGTTTAGGAGTGAGCTCTGGAAACACCATATATTTT.

This rearrangement joins TRBV7-8 to TRBJ1-5, with D unresolved. CDR1 and CDR2 (germline): SGHVS, FQNEAQ. This CDR3 has 16 amino acids. Trimming took off 5 bases at V and 2 bases at J, with 16 bases between the two ends. CDR3 nucleotides: TGTGCCAGCAGCGAGGCCCGACGGTCGGGCAATCAGCCCCAGCATTTT. Encoded protein: CASSEARRSGNQPQHF.

This chain connects TRBV7-9 to TRBJ2-7; 8 nucleotides line up with TRBD1. The CDR3 is made up of 15 amino acids. CDR1 and CDR2 (germline): SEHNR, FQNEAQ (reference sequence). V shed 1 base and J 3 bases; nucleotides not matched to a gene: 5. CDR3 in amino acids: CASSLGRDRFYEQYF. The CDR3 region has the DNA TGTGCCAGCAGCTTAGGCCGGGACAGGTTCTACGAGCAGTACTTC. Variable domain in full (rest from reference TRBV7-9 and TRBJ2-7): DTGVSQNPRHKITKRGQNVTFRCDPISEHNRLYWYRQTLGQGPEFLTYFQNEAQLEKSRLLSDRFSAERPKGSFSTLEIQRTEQGDSAMYLCASSLGRDRFYEQYFGPGTRLTVT.

The chain uses TRBV7-9 and TRBJ1-2; unclear D gene. Germline V gene data show CDR1 as SEHNR and CDR2 as FQNEAQ (reference sequence). Trimming removed 3 bases from V and 2 bases from J, with 7 bases in between. This CDR3 comprises 13 residues. CDR3 sequence (DNA): TGTGCCAGCAGCTTCGACGGGAACTATGGCTACACCTTC. Translated, it gives CASSFDGNYGYTF.

The genes are TRBV28 and TRBJ1-5; D gene uncertain. The CDR3 is 11 amino acids. Trimming removed 7 bases from V and 12 bases from J, with 13 bases in between. Germline CDR1 MDHEN, CDR2 SYDVKM. The CDR3 DNA reads TGTGCCAGCACCCGCGGGAGGGACCAGCATTTT. It is translated as CASTRGRDQHF.

The chain has TRBV30 and TRBJ1-4; maybe TRBD1 (5 bases). Germline lookup yields CDR1 GTSNPN and CDR2 SVGIG (reference sequence). V dropped 3 bases and J dropped 0 bases, with 14 bases sitting between them. The length of the CDR3 is 16 residues. CDR3 amino acids: CAWSPDRGATNEKLFF. Here the CDR3 DNA reads TGTGCCTGGAGCCCGGACCGGGGGGCAACTAATGAAAAACTGTTTTTT.

This clone has only a few counts. The V call is TRBV15, the J call TRBJ2-3; 11 nucleotides agree with TRBD2. J was trimmed by 5 bases and V by 5 bases; bases with no gene match: 6. The CDR3 sequence is 15 residues long. Germline CDR1 LNHNV, CDR2 YYDKDF (reference sequence). The CDR3 DNA reads as TGTGCCACCAGCGACTTAGCGGGGGGGCAAGATACGCAGTATTTT. Translation gives CATSDLAGGQDTQYF.

This clone was counted between two and nine times. The V call is TRBV11-2, the J call TRBJ1-2; a weak D match, TRBD1 (5 bases). Per germline, CDR1 SGHAT and CDR2 FQNNGV. This CDR3 contains 13 residues. The germline V and J ends were trimmed by 5 bases and 3 bases, with 10 bases remaining between them. The CDR3 protein is CASSPDSYYGYTF. The CDR3, as DNA: TGTGCCAGCAGCCCAGACAGCTACTATGGCTACACCTTC.

The rearrangement uses TRBV11-2 and TRBJ1-4; D may be TRBD1 (6 bases). CDR3 size: 15 residues. The V gene lost 4 bases and the J gene lost 7 bases, with 16 bases spanning the gap. CDR1 and CDR2 (germline): SGHAT, FQNNGV. CDR3 loop: CASSSRGIEGEKLFF. The CDR3 DNA reads as TGTGCCAGCAGCTCCAGGGGTATTGAAGGTGAAAAACTGTTTTTT.

J is TRBJ1-1 and V is TRBV15; TRBD1 matches at 8 bases. The CDR3 extends over 16 amino acids. Germline V gives CDR1 LNHNV, CDR2 YYDKDF (reference sequence). The trim removed 0 bases at V and 4 bases at J, leaving 7 bases unmatched. The CDR3, as DNA: TGTGCCACCAGCAGAGATCTTCGGACAGGGTTCACTGAAGCTTTCTTT. Protein: CATSRDLRTGFTEAFF.

The chain couples TRBV10-3 to TRBJ2-7; TRBD1 is a possible D gene (6 bases). The V end lost 4 bases, the J end lost 2 bases, and 12 bases lay between the germline ends. The CDR3 sequence is 14 residues long. Germline values: CDR1 ENHRY, CDR2 SYGVKD. CDR3 sequence reads: CAISGSSGAYEQYF. As DNA, the CDR3 is TGTGCCATCAGTGGATCTTCAGGGGCCTACGAGCAGTACTTC.

This chain joins TRBV5-1 and TRBJ2-5, with a tentative D call TRBD2 (5 bases). This CDR3 is built from 13 residues. CDR1 and CDR2 (germline): SGHRS, YFSETQ. V dropped 9 bases and J dropped 5 bases, with 17 bases sitting between them. Written as DNA, the CDR3 is TGCGCCACTTCGGGCCTCGGCGGGGAGACCCAGTACTTC. This encodes CATSGLGGETQYF.

The chain couples TRBV4-2 to TRBJ2-7, with D maybe TRBD2 (5 bases). The CDR3 length is 15 residues. Trimming cost V 1 base and J 2 bases, with 12 bases left between them. Germline CDR1 is LGHNA and CDR2 is YNFKEQ. The CDR3, as DNA: TGTGCCAGCAGCCAAGCCCGCGGGTACACCTACGAGCAGTACTTC. The encoded protein is CASSQARGYTYEQYF.